This T cell receptor beta chain stems from a study of beta chain features in type 1 diabetes. This clone came up a few times. The antigen remains undetermined. In germline, CDR1 is SNHLY, CDR2 FYNNEI. V gave up 5 bases and J gave up 3 bases; unmatched junction bases: 2. CDR3 length: 13 residues. The sequenced template was cDNA made from the entire isolated RNA. Measured with immunoSEQ multiplex PCR; TCRdb has only the in-frame clones, and not every one. This sample has about 320,000 clones; 14% occur once, and the top ten carry about 6.6%. Notes on the study in general: Among patients with Type 1 diabetes, TCRB CDR3s were moderately but significantly shorter in every one of the four CD4+ subsets.

The sample was central memory CD4+ T cells from blood. The clonotype comes from a young man in good health. The V call is TRBV2, the J call TRBJ1-2, with 8 positions matching TRBD1. Written as DNA, the CDR3 is TGTGCCAGCAGTCCGGGACAGGACTATGGCTACACCTTC. It translates to CASSPGQDYGYTF.